The text below deals with one T cell receptor (beta chain). Its specificity is unknown. The data derive from a study of graft-versus-host responses after intestinal transplantation. Overall study: Recipients had multivisceral, liver-intestinal, or isolated intestinal transplants. Every one of the recipients received anti-thymocyte globulin induction and afterwards took tacrolimus and steroids for about 3 years. Study findings and constraints: Patients with graft-donor T cell macrochimerism had high graft-versus-host to host-versus-graft clonal ratios in allografts. With peak circulating GvH clone levels came an association with early post-transplant HvG declines.

This CDR3 comprises 17 residues. Germline V gene lookup returns CDR1 SGHAT and CDR2 FQNNGV. The V and J ends lost 6 bases and 4 bases, in that order; junction bases with no gene match: 13. Method: immunoSEQ multiplex PCR; TCRdb's copy keeps in-frame clones and lacks some. The sample has about 120,000 clones; around 96% are singletons. The specimen comprised unstimulated CD8+ T cells sorted from spleen or lymph node cells, sampled before intestinal transplant. The sequence was obtained from a human donor who received an intestinal transplant. V gene TRBV11-2 combines with J gene TRBJ2-3; TRBD2 agrees at 10 bases. This CDR3 reads CASRLLAGEVGADTQYF. The DNA for the CDR3 is TGTGCCAGCAGACTTCTAGCGGGAGAGGTTGGAGCAGATACGCAGTATTTT.